This note documents a single T cell receptor (beta chain) sequence. Antigen specificity is unknown. One end of the junction fails to match germline, which may point to a read error. PCR used 60 Vbeta primers and 13 Jbeta primers. Assay used: immunoSEQ multiplex PCR; TCRdb lists only in-frame clones, some missing. Of about 100,000 clones in the sample, roughly 83% were seen once. The entry originates in a study of cytomegalovirus exposure and HLA in healthy donors. Study at large: Earlier work reported approximately 110 million unique TCR beta sequences from 150 million to 200 million T cells. Findings and limits, study-wide: Later analysis indicated greater clonal expansion among HLA-associated TCR beta chains than among equally common other chains.

Donors consisted of healthy bone marrow donors. Per germline, CDR1 SGHAT and CDR2 FQNNGV. CDR3 length: 11 amino acids. Sequencing was performed on PBMCs. The sequence derives from a female donor in good health and CMV-seropositive. This chain joins TRBV11-2 and TRBJ2-3; D call uncertain. This CDR3 reads CASSLSSPPRF. CDR3 in DNA: TGTGCCAGCAGCTTATCTTCCCCCCCTCGTTTT.